The sequence of this TCR beta chain was determined in a study of regulatory T cells in long-lasting Graves disease. HTBI primers from iRepertoire and Arm-PCR of CDR3 regions yielded the TCR beta libraries. TCRdb recomputed calls from the multiplex PCR reads with MiXCR, one row per CDR3 protein. The sample carries roughly 430,000 distinct CDR3 sequences, roughly 15% recorded once. Time point of the sample: newly diagnosed GD, antithyroid drugs for less than 3 months. The TCR library used RNA extracted from PBMCs. Trimming cost V 11 bases and J 1 base, with 15 bases left between them. This CDR3 spans 14 amino acids. Germline V gene lookup returns CDR1 LNHDA and CDR2 SQIVND (reference sequence). The table lists this clonotype with a count of one. This sample was also put to use in a study of T cells in Graves' hyperthyroidism and ophthalmopathy. That study adds: On the basis of clinical symptoms, serum thyroxine and TRAb, thyroid ultrasound and orbital computed tomography, diagnoses were made.

This chain joins TRBV19 and TRBJ1-5; D not resolved. Material: peripheral blood mononuclear cells (PBMCs), obtained at new diagnosis, from a patient treated with antithyroid drugs. This TCR was recovered from a woman aged 25 to 39 with Graves disease. This CDR3 is CASQSQRSNQPQHF. For the CDR3, the DNA is TGTGCCTCCCAGAGCCAGAGGAGCAATCAGCCCCAGCATTTT. The full variable domain, its missing parts supplied by reference TRBV19 and TRBJ1-5, is DGGITQSPKYLFRKEGQNVTLSCEQNLNHDAMYWYRQDPGQGLRLIYYSQIVNDFQKGDIAEGYSVSREKKESFPLTVTSAQKNPTAFYLCASQSQRSNQPQHFGDGTRLSIL.